The T cell receptor beta chain under discussion was sequenced for a study of shared clonotypes between healthy human individuals. Trimming took 0 bases from V and 9 from J, leaving 12 bases between them. Germline V CDR1 and CDR2: SGHDN, FVKESK. This CDR3 has 13 residues. The naive CD8 fraction comprised CD45RO-negative cells positively selected for CCR7 and excluded terminally differentiated effector memory CD45RA+ cells. Using immunoSEQ multiplex PCR, the repertoire was profiled, and TCRdb retains in-frame clones only, with some absent. The data show about 680,000 clones, with 92% seen just once and roughly 22% held by the top ten.

The chain carries TRBV14 and TRBJ2-7; D perhaps matches TRBD2 (5 bases). The sequencing input was naive CD8+ T cells sorted from blood. This receptor was identified in a man younger than 45 in good health. This CDR3 reads CASSQDLVEAQYF. As DNA, the CDR3 is TGTGCCAGCAGCCAAGATTTAGTGGAGGCGCAGTACTTC.